This TCR beta chain came from a study of response to subunit inactivated influenza vaccine. The CDR3 is 16 residues long. The germline V gene encodes CDR1 SGHVS and CDR2 FNYEAQ. V lost 0 bases to trimming and J lost 6 bases; unmatched junction nucleotides: 11. This clonotype was counted a few times. MiXCR, run by TCRdb on the RT-PCR reads, gives a single entry per CDR3 protein. The table shows roughly 780,000 distinct CDR3 sequences, with less than 20% occurring only once. Sequenced here: PBMCs from blood, sampled around 5 days after vaccination. This receptor was taken from a man between 50 and 59 years old who received an inactivated influenza vaccine. The chain links TRBV7-6 to TRBJ2-7; 7 bases agree with TRBD2. This CDR3 is CASSLAPRGRVSEQYF. In DNA, the CDR3 is TGTGCCAGCAGCTTAGCGCCGAGAGGGAGGGTTAGCGAGCAGTACTTC.